The source of this T cell receptor beta chain is a study of cytomegalovirus exposure and HLA in healthy donors. The study's findings and limits: Later on, an analysis found that several of the most significant clusters appeared to be linked to common viral pathogens, which included parvovirus B19. A later analysis linked a missense variant in DCLRE1C to the trimming of TCR beta V and J genes. Testing in vitro showed a few CMV-associated chains specific for CMV antigens.

60 Vbeta and 13 Jbeta primers were used in PCR. Here immunoSEQ multiplex PCR was the method, and the copy in TCRdb shows in-frame clones only, minus some. The sample lists some 100,000 clones, approximately 80% seen once, with 1.2% in the top ten. As concerns this clone: Antigen specificity is unknown.

Sequences were obtained from PBMCs. The TCR comes from a woman between 18 and 29 years old in good health and CMV-seronegative.

CDR3 residues: CATSRGAIQGTEPEAFF. CDR3 sequence (DNA): TGTGCCACCAGCAGAGGGGCCATACAGGGGACAGAACCTGAAGCTTTCTTT. This chain joins TRBV15 and TRBJ1-1; 7 nucleotides agree with TRBD1. Per germline, CDR1 LNHNV and CDR2 YYDKDF (reference sequence). V dropped 1 base and J dropped 6; count of bases not matched to a gene: 14. The CDR3 sequence is 17 residues long.